The T cell receptor (beta chain) described here comes from a study of T cells after yellow fever vaccination. At the level of the study: In the case of low-cell-number fractions, SMART-Seq v4 Ultra Low Input was used for preparation.

Findings of the study overall: The study found a weaker secondary response that peaked faster, day 5 versus 15. Most primary-vaccination clones reappeared after the booster (about 97% CD4, about 87% CD8).

MiXCR was run by TCRdb on the 5' RACE reads, yielding one entry per CDR3 protein. The sample shows 150,000 to 200,000 distinct CDR3 sequences, about 6% of them seen only once. This clonotype has just a few counts. The target antigen is unknown. The V gene lost 5 bases and the J gene lost 0 bases, with 21 bases spanning the gap. The germline V gene encodes CDR1 LNHDA and CDR2 SQIVND (reference sequence). The CDR3 covers 18 residues. The TCR was taken from a man aged 18 to 35 who received the YFV17D yellow fever vaccine. The chain carries TRBV19 and TRBJ2-3; D is possibly TRBD2 (6 bases). The sequencing used CD4+ T cells sorted from PBMCs, collected on the day of the first yellow fever vaccination. The CDR3 spells CASSLQPLRGTSTDTQYF. CDR3 bases: TGTGCCAGTAGTCTCCAACCTCTGCGGGGCACTAGCACAGATACGCAGTATTTT. Full variable domain (outside the CDR3, taken from reference TRBV19 and TRBJ2-3): DGGITQSPKYLFRKEGQNVTLSCEQNLNHDAMYWYRQDPGQGLRLIYYSQIVNDFQKGDIAEGYSVSREKKESFPLTVTSAQKNPTAFYLCASSLQPLRGTSTDTQYFGPGTRLTVL.